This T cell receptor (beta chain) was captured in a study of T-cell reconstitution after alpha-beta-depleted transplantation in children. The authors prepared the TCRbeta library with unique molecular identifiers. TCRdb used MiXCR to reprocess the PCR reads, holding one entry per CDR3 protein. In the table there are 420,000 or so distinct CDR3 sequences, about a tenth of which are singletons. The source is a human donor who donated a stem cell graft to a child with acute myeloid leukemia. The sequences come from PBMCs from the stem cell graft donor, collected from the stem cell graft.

CDR3 residues: CASSLATHQDTQYF. The CDR3 DNA is TGTGCCAGCAGCTTGGCTACCCACCAAGATACGCAGTATTTT. V and J are TRBV5-4 and TRBJ2-3; no reliable D call. Per germline, CDR1 SGHNT and CDR2 YYREEE (reference sequence). Trimming stripped 0 bases from V and 5 bases from J, with 10 bases between. This CDR3 region has 14 residues. The full variable domain, rest sourced from reference TRBV5-4 and TRBJ2-3, is ETGVTQSPTHLIKTRGQQVTLRCSSQSGHNTVSWYQQALGQGPQFIFQYYREEENGRGNFPPRFSGLQFPNYSSELNVNALELDDSALYLCASSLATHQDTQYFGPGTRLTVL.